This TCR beta chain was identified in a study of blood T cell repertoires in COVID-19. Sequencing was performed with immunoSEQ multiplex PCR; in TCRdb, only in-frame clones are kept and a portion is missing. The data contain some 300,000 clones, over 85% of them singletons. The V gene's germline CDR1 is KGHSH and CDR2 LQKENI. The length of the CDR3 is 17 residues. The trim removed 3 bases at V and 2 bases at J, leaving 8 bases unmatched. This TCR was sampled from a woman aged 50 to 60 who had been exposed to COVID-19. The sequenced material came from PBMCs or T cells enriched from blood (not recorded which). The rearrangement links TRBV18 to TRBJ2-3, with 10 bases fitting TRBD2. CDR3 region: CASSPGLAYLNTDTQYF. CDR3 nucleotide sequence: TGTGCCAGCTCACCGGGACTAGCGTATCTAAACACAGATACGCAGTATTTT. The full variable domain, its missing parts supplied by reference TRBV18 and TRBJ2-3, is NAGVMQNPRHLVRRRGQEARLRCSPMKGHSHVYWYRQLPEEGLKFMVYLQKENIIDESGMPKERFSAEFPKEGPSILRIQQVVRGDSAAYFCASSPGLAYLNTDTQYFGPGTRLTVL.